These 10 T cell receptor beta chains share one sample of origin, sequenced in a study of spatial heterogeneity in lung cancer. TCRdb reprocessed the 5' RACE reads via MiXCR and lists one record per CDR3 protein. The sample consists of 20,000 to 25,000 distinct CDR3 sequences, roughly 4.5% of them appearing once. Noted time point: sample taken at primary tumor resection. The sample in question was PBMCs, obtained at surgery. The receptors here all came from a male donor with early-stage non-small cell lung cancer.

There are many counts of this clonotype. This chain connects TRBV9 to TRBJ1-3; no clear D gene. The CDR3 is 13 residues long. CDR1 SGDLS and CDR2 YYNGEE come from the germline V gene. Trimming took 4 bases from V and 7 from J, leaving 12 bases between them. The CDR3 DNA reads TGTGCCAGCAGCACTCAGAAAGGTAACACCATATATTTT. Its protein product is CASSTQKGNTIYF. The full variable domain, its missing parts supplied by reference TRBV9 and TRBJ1-3, is DSGVTQTPKHLITATGQRVTLRCSPRSGDLSVYWYQQSLDQGLQFLIQYYNGEERAKGNILERFSAQQFPDLHSELNLSSLELGDSALYFCASSTQKGNTIYFGEGSWLTVV.

This clonotype appeared many times. The chain has TRBV7-2 and TRBJ1-2; 8 bases are shared with TRBD1. The CDR3 is made up of 14 amino acids. After removal of 6 bases from V and 4 bases from J, the junction contained 7 bases not matched to a gene. The germline gives CDR1 SGHTA, CDR2 FQGNSA. The CDR3 is CASRPGGGAYGYTF. The CDR3 DNA reads as TGTGCCAGCAGGCCAGGGGGCGGGGCCTATGGCTACACCTTC.

In its sample, this clonotype was seen a few times. The chain joins TRBV6-5 to TRBJ1-2; D might be TRBD1 (5 bases). This CDR3 has 12 residues. CDR1 and CDR2 from the germline V gene are MNHEY and SVGAGI. The CDR3 is CAARNGGKGYTF. CDR3 sequence (DNA): TGTGCGGCCCGGAATGGGGGAAAGGGCTACACCTTC.

This clonotype was seen repeatedly, ten times or more. This chain connects TRBV20-1 to TRBJ2-3; 9 bases are shared with TRBD2. Germline V gene sequence: CDR1 DFQATT, CDR2 SNEGSKA (reference sequence). The junction had 11 bases not matched to a gene; V was cut back by 3 bases and J by 7 bases. CDR3 length equals 15 residues. The CDR3 DNA follows: TGCAGTGCTAGTGTTTCCGGCGGGAGGGCGAATACGCAGTATTTT. It translates to CSASVSGGRANTQYF.

V usage is TRBV19 and J usage is TRBJ1-2, with 9 bases aligning to TRBD1. Germline values: CDR1 LNHDA, CDR2 SQIVND (reference sequence). The CDR3 sequence is 16 residues long. V shed 5 bases and J 4 bases; nucleotides not matched to a gene: 11. The CDR3 DNA reads as TGTGCCAGTAGTGAGCTACAGGGGGCTAACAGCTATGGCTACACCTTC. It encodes CASSELQGANSYGYTF.

By frequency in the sample, this clonotype is medium-sized. The chain has TRBV20-1 and TRBJ2-2; D remains unclear. Germline CDR1 DFQATT, CDR2 SNEGSKA (reference sequence). The CDR3 runs 14 residues. The V and J ends lost 4 bases and 4 bases respectively, with 13 bases between them. CDR3 protein: CSAKHHRGTGELFF. The CDR3 nucleotides are TGCAGTGCTAAGCACCATAGAGGCACCGGGGAGCTGTTTTTT.

The sample holds a few counts of this clonotype. This chain connects TRBV6-2 or TRBV6-3 to TRBJ1-5; D gene unclear. Germline CDR1 reads MNHEY; CDR2 reads SVGEGT. The V end was cut by 4 bases, the J end by 1 base, with 11 bases between. CDR3 length: 15 residues. For the CDR3, the DNA is TGTGCCAGCAGTTCTCAAGGATTGAGCAATCAGCCCCAGCATTTT. It codes for CASSSQGLSNQPQHF.

Within the sample, this clonotype is medium-sized. This sequence joins TRBV12-3 or TRBV12-4 and TRBJ2-2, with D uncertain. With 6 bases removed from V and 5 bases from J, the gap between germline ends came to 10 bases. CDR3 length equals 13 residues. CDR3 bases: TGTGCCAGCAGGGTCCGAGGAACCGGGGAGCTGTTTTTT. Translated: CASRVRGTGELFF.

This clonotype showed up many times. This sequence joins TRBV4-3 and TRBJ1-1, with 8 bases aligning to TRBD1. V shed 0 bases, J shed 4 bases, and the junction held 13 bases outside the gene matches. Germline loops: CDR1 LGHNA, CDR2 YSLEER. The CDR3 spans 18 residues. The CDR3 is CASSQDMGTTGTGTEAFF. DNA for the CDR3: TGCGCCAGCAGCCAAGATATGGGGACGACAGGGACAGGCACTGAAGCTTTCTTT.

This clonotype appeared many times. The chain is built from TRBV20-1 and TRBJ1-2; D is undetermined. V was clipped by 4 bases and J by 5 bases, with 14 bases between them. The CDR3 contains 13 residues. Germline CDR1 is DFQATT and CDR2 is SNEGSKA (reference sequence). CDR3 region: CSATLLARYGYTF. The DNA for the CDR3 is TGCAGTGCTACCCTACTCGCCCGATATGGCTACACCTTC.